The 21 T cell receptor beta chains below come from one sample, sequenced in a study of tissue T cells after allogeneic stem cell transplantation. This research-autopsy study prospectively enrolled adult allogeneic hematopoietic cell transplant recipients with steroid-refractory graft-versus-host disease. Measured with immunoSEQ multiplex PCR; TCRdb has only the in-frame clones, and not every one. Among a few thousand clones listed, about three fifths were seen once. Sequenced material: jejunal tissue, taken at autopsy. Receptors originate from an older male patient with steroid-refractory graft-versus-host disease after an allogeneic stem cell transplant. Some of the T cells might come from the graft donor.

The CDR3 loop reads CASSYEPVNYGYTF. The DNA of the CDR3 is TGTGCCAGCAGTTACGAGCCGGTTAACTATGGCTACACCTTC. The V gene is TRBV6-2 or TRBV6-3, the J gene TRBJ1-2; no clear D. V lost 2 bases and J 1 base, leaving 8 bases between the germline ends. Germline V gene sequence: CDR1 MNHEY, CDR2 SVGEGT. This CDR3 comprises 14 residues.

V is TRBV27 and J is TRBJ2-7, with a weak D call TRBD2 (5 bases). Trimming left V 10 bases short and J 1 base short, with 14 bases between. CDR1 is MNHEY and CDR2 is SMNVEV in the germline V gene (reference sequence). CDR3 length: 13 residues. Here the CDR3 DNA reads TGTGCCACGGAGGACCGGCTGTCCTACGAGCAGTACTTC. Amino acid sequence: CATEDRLSYEQYF.

This clone is classed as medium-sized. This chain links TRBV19 with TRBJ1-2; D is possibly TRBD1 (6 bases). The V gene's germline CDR1 is LNHDA and CDR2 SQIVND (reference sequence). Trimming shortened V by 0 bases and J by 4 bases, and 12 bases separated the two germline ends. The CDR3 has 15 residues. The CDR3 sequence is CASSIEHRVGYGYTF. As DNA, the CDR3 is TGTGCCAGTAGTATAGAACACAGGGTTGGCTATGGCTACACCTTC.

A few counts support this clone. The chain employs TRBV18 and TRBJ1-4; D is undetermined. CDR1 and CDR2 from the germline V gene are KGHSH and LQKENI. The CDR3 is 15 amino acids. V was trimmed by 6 bases and J by 5 bases, leaving 16 bases between them. The CDR3 DNA reads TGTGCCAGCTCCCTGGTGGCGCTACAAAATGAAAAACTGTTTTTT. Protein: CASSLVALQNEKLFF.

CDR3 sequence (DNA): TGTGCCAGTTCGGCCGGGCGGTGGGGTTCCTACGAGCAGTACTTC. Its translation: CASSAGRWGSYEQYF. The chain links TRBV19 to TRBJ2-7, with D unclear. The CDR3 is made up of 15 amino acids. Germline V gene data show CDR1 as LNHDA and CDR2 as SQIVND (reference sequence). Trimming cost V 8 bases and J 1 base, with 18 bases left between them.

J is TRBJ2-5 and V is TRBV5-4, with D uncertain. CDR1 is SGHNT and CDR2 is YYREEE in the germline V gene (reference sequence). The CDR3 length is 14 residues. V was clipped by 6 bases and J by 3 bases, with 15 bases between them. In DNA, the CDR3 is TGTGCCAGCACCCCCACAGTTGGAGAAGAGACCCAGTACTTC. Protein: CASTPTVGEETQYF.

The rearrangement links TRBV2 to TRBJ2-1; D ambiguous. This CDR3 contains 11 residues. Germline V lookup: CDR1 SNHLY, CDR2 FYNNEI. CDR3 nucleotide sequence: TGTGTCATAGTTCTCGATGGTGAGCAGTTCTTC. This gives the protein CVIVLDGEQFF. Drawing the rest from reference TRBV2 and TRBJ2-1, the complete variable domain is EPEVTQTPSHQVTQMGQEVILRCVPISNHLYFYWYRQILGQKVEFLVSFYNNEISEKSEIFDDQFSVERPDGSNFTLKIRSTKLEDSAMYFCVIVLDGEQFFGPGTRLTVL.

This chain connects TRBV19 to TRBJ2-7; 7 positions agree with TRBD1. Germline CDR1 LNHDA, CDR2 SQIVND (reference sequence). V was clipped by 5 bases and J by 2 bases; unmatched bases: 15. CDR3 length equals 17 residues. The CDR3 here is CASSASPTGTVTYEQYF. The CDR3 bases are TGTGCCAGTAGTGCCTCTCCCACCGGGACAGTTACCTACGAGCAGTACTTC.

V is TRBV6-1 and J is TRBJ1-1, with D uncertain. Germline V gene lookup returns CDR1 MNHNS and CDR2 SASEGT. Trimming removed 2 bases from V and 0 bases from J, with 10 bases in between. The CDR3 loop spans 15 amino acids. CDR3 protein: CASSEFKGLNTEAFF. The CDR3 DNA follows: TGTGCCAGCAGTGAATTCAAGGGCTTGAACACTGAAGCTTTCTTT.

For the CDR3, the DNA is TGTGCCAGCAGCCGACGAAACTATGGCTACACCTTC. Its translation is CASSRRNYGYTF. V and J are TRBV14 and TRBJ1-2, with D hard to call. V was cut by 4 bases and J by 2 bases, with 5 bases left in between. This CDR3 is 12 amino acids long. CDR1 and CDR2 (germline): SGHDN, FVKESK. The full variable domain, with the rest looked up from reference TRBV14 and TRBJ1-2, is EAGVTQFPSHSVIEKGQTVTLRCDPISGHDNLYWYRRVMGKEIKFLLHFVKESKQDESGMPNNRFLAERTGGTYSTLKVQPAELEDSGVYFCASSRRNYGYTFGSGTRLTVV.

In this sample, this clone turned up a few times. The chain couples TRBV10-3 to TRBJ1-2, with TRBD1 as a possible D gene (5 bases). CDR1 is ENHRY and CDR2 is SYGVKD in the germline V gene. Deletions cut 8 bases from V and 4 bases from J, with 8 bases between. CDR3 length: 11 amino acids. The CDR3 DNA reads TGTGCCATCGTCGGGGGCTATGGCTACACCTTC. Its translation: CAIVGGYGYTF.

In its sample, this clone was seen a few times. V usage is TRBV13 and J usage is TRBJ2-5, with a possible D match to TRBD2 (7 bases). This CDR3 region has 15 residues. V was shortened by 6 bases and J by 3 bases, with 17 bases between the two germline ends. Germline CDR1 reads PRHDT; CDR2 reads FYEKMQ (reference sequence). CDR3 sequence: CASSRGAGAKETQYF. CDR3 in DNA: TGTGCCAGCAGTCGGGGGGCTGGTGCAAAAGAGACCCAGTACTTC. The complete variable domain, with remaining parts taken from reference TRBV13 and TRBJ2-5, reads AAGVIQSPRHLIKEKRETATLKCYPIPRHDTVYWYQQGPGQDPQFLISFYEKMQSDKGSIPDRFSAQQFSDYHSELNMSSLELGDSALYFCASSRGAGAKETQYFGPGTRLLVL.

This chain links TRBV27 with TRBJ1-1; D gene unclear. V dropped 2 bases and J dropped 7 bases, with 17 bases sitting between them. This CDR3 region has 15 residues. From germline, CDR1 is MNHEY and CDR2 SMNVEV (reference sequence). The CDR3 region has the DNA TGTGCCAGCAGTTTAAATCGGGGAGGACTGTATGAAGCTTTCTTT. This gives the protein CASSLNRGGLYEAFF.

By its share, this clone is large. The chain joins TRBV24-1 to TRBJ2-3; no reliable D call. The CDR3 has 14 amino acids. The ends were cut back, 2 bases at V and 10 bases at J, with 15 bases in the middle. Germline assignment: CDR1 KGHDR and CDR2 SFDVKD. The CDR3 is CATSDSLVGYPQYF. CDR3 nucleotide sequence: TGTGCCACCAGTGATTCTCTGGTTGGATACCCGCAGTATTTT.

This clone was detected only a few times. This sequence joins TRBV7-9 and TRBJ2-2; TRBD1 aligns across 8 bases. The CDR3 consists of 14 residues. In germline, CDR1 is SEHNR, CDR2 FQNEAQ (reference sequence). The V segment lost 8 bases and the J segment 0 bases; nucleotides outside the gene matches: 2. The CDR3 DNA reads as TGTGCCAGCCGGGACAGGACGAACACCGGGGAGCTGTTTTTT. This translates into CASRDRTNTGELFF.

This chain links TRBV7-6 with TRBJ1-4; the D is unclear. Germline assignment: CDR1 SGHVS and CDR2 FNYEAQ. Between the trimmed V and J ends, which lost 4 bases and 11 bases, there was a span of 11 bases. The CDR3 consists of 12 residues. This CDR3 reads CASSSNPGKLFF. The CDR3 coding sequence is TGTGCCAGCAGCTCTAATCCCGGCAAACTGTTTTTT.

V gene TRBV5-1 combines with J gene TRBJ2-7; TRBD2 agrees at 12 bases. V shed 3 bases, J shed 5 bases, and the junction held 6 bases outside the gene matches. CDR1 and CDR2 (germline): SGHRS, YFSETQ. The CDR3 covers 15 residues. The CDR3 protein is CASSSSSGGANEQYF. The CDR3 nucleotides read TGCGCCAGCAGCTCCTCTAGCGGGGGGGCCAACGAGCAGTACTTC.

This chain connects TRBV6-2 or TRBV6-3 to TRBJ1-6; 7 nucleotides line up with TRBD1. V dropped 4 bases and J dropped 0; count of bases not matched to a gene: 12. Germline V gene lookup returns CDR1 MNHEY and CDR2 SVGEGT. The CDR3 sequence is 19 residues long. The CDR3 nucleotides are TGTGCCAGCAGTTTCGTACAGGGGAAATTGAGCTCCTATAATTCACCCCTCCACTTT. Its translation: CASSFVQGKLSSYNSPLHF.

The V gene is TRBV18, the J gene TRBJ2-1; no clear D gene. This CDR3 has 14 amino acids. Germline CDR1 KGHSH, CDR2 LQKENI. Trimming left V 2 bases short and J 6 bases short, with 11 bases between. This chain's CDR3 is CASSPSGLANEQFF. CDR3 sequence (DNA): TGTGCCAGCTCACCATCTGGGTTAGCCAATGAGCAGTTCTTC.

The CDR3 coding sequence is TGTGCCAGCAGCCGAGGCTTCGACACAGATACGCAGTATTTT. This translates into CASSRGFDTDTQYF. The J gene is TRBJ2-3, the V gene TRBV13; D is ambiguous. V was cut by 5 bases and J by 2 bases, with 11 bases left in between. CDR3 length equals 14 residues. From germline, CDR1 is PRHDT and CDR2 FYEKMQ (reference sequence).

The CDR3 sequence: CASSSPHRVEGKNIQYF. CDR3 bases: TGTGCCAGCAGCTCTCCCCATCGGGTGGAGGGGAAAAACATTCAGTACTTC. This chain joins TRBV5-8 and TRBJ2-4; D perhaps matches TRBD2 (6 bases). Trimming left V 3 bases short and J 4 bases short, with 20 bases between. Germline-derived CDR1 and CDR2 are SGHTS and YDEGEE. The CDR3 runs to 17 residues. The entire variable domain, with the rest obtained from reference TRBV5-8 and TRBJ2-4, is as follows: EAGVTQSPTHLIKTRGQQATLRCSPISGHTSVYWYQQALGLGLQFLLWYDEGEERNRGNFPPRFSGRQFPNYSSELNVNALELEDSALYLCASSSPHRVEGKNIQYFGAGTRLSVL.